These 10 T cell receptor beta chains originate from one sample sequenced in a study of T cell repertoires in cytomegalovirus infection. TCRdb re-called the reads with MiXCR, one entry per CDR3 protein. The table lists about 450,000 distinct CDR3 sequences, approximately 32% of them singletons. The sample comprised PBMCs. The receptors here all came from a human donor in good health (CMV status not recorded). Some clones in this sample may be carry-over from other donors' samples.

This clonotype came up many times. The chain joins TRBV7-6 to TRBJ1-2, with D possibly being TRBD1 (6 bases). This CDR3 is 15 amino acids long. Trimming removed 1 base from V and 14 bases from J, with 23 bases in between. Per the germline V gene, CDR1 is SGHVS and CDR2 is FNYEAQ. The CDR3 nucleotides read TGTGCCAGCAGCTTAGGGGCAGGGGCTGATGCGGAATGTACCTTC. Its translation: CASSLGAGADAECTF.

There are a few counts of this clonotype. CDR3 in amino acids: CASSQSRGTGHTDTEAFF. As DNA, the CDR3 is TGTGCCAGCAGCCAGTCCCGGGGGACAGGGCATACCGACACTGAAGCTTTCTTT. The gene calls are TRBV3-1 and TRBJ1-1, with 9 bases lining up with TRBD1. Germline assignment: CDR1 LGHDT and CDR2 YNNKEL (reference sequence). CDR3 size: 18 residues. Trimming removed 3 bases from V and 3 bases from J; junction bases left unmatched: 14. Full variable domain (rest looked up from reference TRBV3-1 and TRBJ1-1): DTAVSQTPKYLVTQMGNDKSIKCEQNLGHDTMYWYKQDSKKFLKIMFSYNNKELIINETVPNRFSPKSPDKAHLNLHINSLELGDSAVYFCASSQSRGTGHTDTEAFFGQGTRLTVV.

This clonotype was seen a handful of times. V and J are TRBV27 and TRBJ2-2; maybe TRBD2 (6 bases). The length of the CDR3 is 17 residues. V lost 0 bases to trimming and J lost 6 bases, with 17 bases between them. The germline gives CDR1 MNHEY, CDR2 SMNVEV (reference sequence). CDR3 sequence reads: CASSLSRTSSSPGELFF. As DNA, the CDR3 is TGTGCCAGCAGTTTATCCCGCACTAGCTCCTCTCCCGGGGAGCTGTTTTTT.

The CDR3 DNA reads TGTGCCAGCGCCGGACAGGGCGTCCTAGCCAAAAACATTCAGTACTTC. Encoded protein: CASAGQGVLAKNIQYF. The chain combines TRBV6-6 with TRBJ2-4; 8 positions match TRBD1. From germline, CDR1 is MNHNY and CDR2 SVGAGI (reference sequence). V lost 8 bases, J lost 0 bases, and 9 bases stayed unmatched. The CDR3 runs 16 residues.

The CDR3: CSAINGGGYQETQYF. The CDR3 region has the DNA TGCAGTGCTATAAACGGGGGGGGATACCAAGAGACCCAGTACTTC. V usage is TRBV20-1 and J usage is TRBJ2-5; 8 nucleotides match TRBD2. Germline V CDR1 and CDR2: DFQATT, SNEGSKA (reference sequence). J gave up 0 bases and V 4 bases, and 7 bases lay outside the gene matches. The CDR3 is 15 residues long.

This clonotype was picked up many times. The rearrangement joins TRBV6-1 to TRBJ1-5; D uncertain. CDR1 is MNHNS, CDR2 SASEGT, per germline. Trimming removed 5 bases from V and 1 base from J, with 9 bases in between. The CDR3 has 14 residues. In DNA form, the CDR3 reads TGTGCCAGCAGTTTTGACCGAAGCAATCAGCCCCAGCATTTT. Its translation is CASSFDRSNQPQHF.

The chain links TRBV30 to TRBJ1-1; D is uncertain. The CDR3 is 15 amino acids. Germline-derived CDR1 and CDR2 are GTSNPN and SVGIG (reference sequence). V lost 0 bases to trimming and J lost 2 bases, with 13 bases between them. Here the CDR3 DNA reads TGTGCCTGGAGTGTGAAAGGGCGGCCAAACACTGAAGCTTTCTTT. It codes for CAWSVKGRPNTEAFF.

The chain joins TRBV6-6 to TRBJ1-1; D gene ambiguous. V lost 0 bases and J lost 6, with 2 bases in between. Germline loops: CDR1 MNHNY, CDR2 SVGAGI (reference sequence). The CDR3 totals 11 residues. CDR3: CASSYSSEAFF. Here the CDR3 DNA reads TGTGCCAGCAGTTACTCATCTGAAGCTTTCTTT.

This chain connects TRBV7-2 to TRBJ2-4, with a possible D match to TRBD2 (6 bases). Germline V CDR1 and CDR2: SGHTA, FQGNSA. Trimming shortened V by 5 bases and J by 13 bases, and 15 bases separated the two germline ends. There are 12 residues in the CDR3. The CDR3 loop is CASSPPGLDQYF. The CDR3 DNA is TGTGCCAGCAGCCCGCCGGGACTCGACCAGTACTTC. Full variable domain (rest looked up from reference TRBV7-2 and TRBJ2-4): GAGVSQSPSNKVTEKGKDVELRCDPISGHTALYWYRQSLGQGLEFLIYFQGNSAPDKSGLPSDRFSAERTGGSVSTLTIQRTQQEDSAVYLCASSPPGLDQYFGAGTRLSVL.

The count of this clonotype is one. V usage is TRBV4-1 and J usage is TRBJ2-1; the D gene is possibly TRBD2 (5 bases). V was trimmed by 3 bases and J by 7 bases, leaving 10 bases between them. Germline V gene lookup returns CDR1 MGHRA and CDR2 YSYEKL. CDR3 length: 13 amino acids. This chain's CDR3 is CASSHGDRNEQFF. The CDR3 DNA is TGCGCCAGCAGCCACGGGGATCGGAATGAGCAGTTCTTC.